This T cell receptor beta chain was captured by sequencing in a study of T cell responses to AZD1222 COVID-19 vaccine (dated by TCRdb to about 2021). Context from the whole study: TCR sequencing covered 230 to 250 trial participants: 207 given two doses of AZD1222 and 26 given two doses of MenACWY control vaccine. Trial participants were enrolled by age into subgroups of 18-55, 56-69 and 70-plus years, and around 150, 29 and 61 TCR-sequenced participants, respectively, were included in these subgroups. What the authors observed across the whole study: Because no samples from the day 14 peak response were available, repertoires could be characterized only after the peak T cell response. Reportedly, close to half of the unique spike-specific TCRs recognized epitopes lying outside the regions that are mutated in the B.1.351 and B.1.1.7 variants. Conclusions about previously exposed vaccinees were limited because only a handful of AZD1222 recipients were SARS-CoV-2 seropositive at baseline. Vaccine-associated CD4 TCRs spanned the whole spike protein, with dominant responses in regions 160-218 and 743-854. After two AZD1222 doses, both the breadth and the depth of spike-specific TCRs were significantly higher than at day 0 and than in MenACWY recipients. Participants were mostly white British and included more females than males, and it was suggested by the authors that clonal diversity may have been underestimated. The 56-69-year group was small, and its depth increase did not reach significance, likely because of low power.

Read against the paper, the sample's time point label means: about 28 days (+/-7) after the second vaccine dose. AZD1222 recipients whose second dose came at about 4 weeks and those whose second dose came at about 12 weeks were combined into one group, since spike-specific TCR depth and breadth did not differ between the two schedules. The vaccinee samples were drawn from two UK trials, COV001 and COV002, one of which was a single-blind randomized controlled phase 2/3 trial testing AZD1222 (ChAdOx1 nCoV-19) in healthy adults. For TCRbeta chain sequencing, PBMC samples from trial participants were taken at day 0 and at day 28 after the second dose. Of note for this clone: No cognate antigen has been identified for it. The sample holds no much larger clone one base away, and base qualities are not on file.

The germline V gene (reference sequence) specifies MNHEY as CDR1 and SMNVEV as CDR2. From the cysteine up to the phenylalanine, the CDR3 has a length of 16 residues. Just CDR3 DNA is preserved here, 48 bases in frame from base 1. From V the trimming removes 5 bases and from J it removes 4 bases, while the gene matches leave 7 bases of the junction unaccounted for. The CDR3 regions of human TCRbeta chains were analyzed by immunosequencing. The authors' analysis ran thus. TCRs in the repertoires were compared against a reference library of SARS-CoV-2-specific TCRs that had been generated with the MIRA antigen-specificity platform. Breadth meant the fraction of unique TCRs that were SARS-CoV-2-associated, whereas depth meant the fraction of total T cells that were SARS-CoV-2-associated. Using the MIRA data, each spike-specific TCR was mapped to the spike region that the TCR reacts to and placed in a CD4 or CD8 class. Log10-transformed breadth and depth values were compared by one-way ANOVA with Sidak's multiple comparisons tests. This immuneACCESS table, as held by TCRdb, lists in-frame sequences with V and J called but not all clones. Of the missing ones, under half trace to an unresolved V gene in checked studies; the others have no known cause. V, J and clone size derive from that table, while D and trimming were established from the DNA sequence. Present in this sample are 90,000 to 150,000 clones, roughly 90% of which were seen just once. The ten largest clones add up to about 7.4% of the sample.

The receptor's source is an adult who received the AZD1222 COVID-19 vaccine. The specimen was peripheral blood, collected 28 days after the second AZD1222 dose. The sequence links TRBV27 to TRBJ1-6, with TRBD1 matching 8 junction bases. The CDR3: CASSPRTGLYNSPLHF. The sequenced DNA is TGTGCCAGCAGTCCGAGGACAGGGTTGTATAATTCACCCCTCCACTTT.